This T cell receptor beta chain was retrieved from a study of cytomegalovirus exposure and HLA in healthy donors. Details on this clone: Its matching antigen is unknown.

This CDR3 is built from 14 residues. Germline lookup yields CDR1 MNHEY and CDR2 SVGAGI. With 2 bases removed from V and 14 bases from J, the gap between germline ends came to 16 bases. Study conclusions and caveats: In a later analysis, parvovirus B19, influenza, CMV and Epstein-Barr virus appeared linked to several top co-occurrence clusters. In vitro confirmation showed three CMV-associated chains to be CMV antigen specific. Most TCR sequences were uncommon, yet certain public TCRs appeared in many donors.

A multiplex PCR was run with 60 Vbeta primers and 13 Jbeta primers. Data came from immunoSEQ multiplex PCR; TCRdb stores just in-frame clones and leaves some out. The sample gives some 120,000 clones, about 68% of which show up once; roughly 10% is in the top ten. In nominal health when sampled, donors likely had unrecorded immune exposures nonetheless. This sequence was found in a woman between 40 and 50 years old in good health and CMV-seropositive. Sequences were obtained from PBMCs. V gene TRBV6-5 combines with J gene TRBJ1-6; tentatively, D is TRBD1 (6 bases). CDR3 sequence (DNA): TGTGCCAGCAGTTACACCCCGGGACAAGGGGCCCTCCACTTT. Protein: CASSYTPGQGALHF.